This TCR beta chain derives from a study of CD8 T cells in ankylosing spondylitis. Regarding the study as a whole: Disease-linked clones reportedly concentrated significantly in matched ankylosing spondylitis synovial fluid.

TCRdb itself ran the 5' RACE reads through MiXCR, one entry per CDR3 protein. Of around 150,000 distinct CDR3 sequences listed, around 42% are singletons. As for this clonotype: The antigen is unknown.

The TCR originated in a male donor with ankylosing spondylitis. The sample consisted of synovial fluid, either unsorted or a sorted T cell fraction (not recorded which).

The CDR3 here is CASSLRRLTGTEAFF. The CDR3, as DNA: TGCGCCAGCAGCCTACGGAGATTGACAGGCACTGAAGCTTTCTTT. This chain uses TRBV4-3 with TRBJ1-1; a possible D gene is TRBD1 (6 bases). Between the trimmed V and J ends, which lost 4 bases and 4 bases, there was a span of 16 bases. CDR1 is LGHNA, CDR2 YSLEER, per germline. The CDR3 extends over 15 amino acids.